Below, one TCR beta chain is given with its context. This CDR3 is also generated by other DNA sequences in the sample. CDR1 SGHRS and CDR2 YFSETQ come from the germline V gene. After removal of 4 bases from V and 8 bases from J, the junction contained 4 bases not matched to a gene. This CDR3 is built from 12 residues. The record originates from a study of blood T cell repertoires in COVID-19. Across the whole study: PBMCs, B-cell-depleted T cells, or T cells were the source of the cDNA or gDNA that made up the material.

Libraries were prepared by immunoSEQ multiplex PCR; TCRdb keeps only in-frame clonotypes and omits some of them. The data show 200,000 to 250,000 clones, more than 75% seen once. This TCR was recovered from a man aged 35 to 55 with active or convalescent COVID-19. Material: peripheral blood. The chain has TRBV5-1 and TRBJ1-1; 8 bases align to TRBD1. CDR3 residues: CASSLGQGEAFF. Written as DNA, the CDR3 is TGCGCCAGCAGCCTAGGACAGGGAGAAGCTTTCTTT.